Included here is one T cell receptor beta chain sequence, with context. The antigen it binds to is not known. No clone much larger than this one lies a single base away; base qualities are absent. The sample originates from a study of blood T cells in healthy people across ages (dated by TCRdb to between 2014 and 2017). In the study overall: In model experiments, template switching captured about one uniquely barcoded TCR beta cDNA molecule for every two T cells. For two donors (one aged 18 to 30 and one aged 80 or older), the study analyzed two additional independent replicas of 1 million unique cDNA reads from the same blood draw. To avoid experimental bias, donors of different ages were distributed randomly across sequencing lanes. To track age-related changes in TCR beta repertoire diversity, the study relied on deep sequencing normalized with unique cDNA molecular identifiers. The donors were divided into four age groups: young (average around 15 years), middle-aged (about 40), aged (about 62) and long-lived (about 79).

Based on the germline V gene (reference sequence), the CDR1 and CDR2 sequences are MNHEY and SMNVEV. The germline V and J ends show losses of 5 bases and 13 bases respectively, and no gene match explains 15 bases of the junction. From the cysteine up to the phenylalanine, the CDR3 has a length of 15 residues. The only DNA kept is the CDR3, 45 bases in frame from the first base. The investigation overall reported the following: As age increased, observed TCR beta diversity per million T cells dropped in a roughly linear way, and a significant reduction was already evident by age 40. Compared with the aged group, the long-lived group had more naive CD4+ T cells, fewer expanded clones and increased TCR diversity, a pattern suggesting age selection. The percentage of naive T cells measured by flow cytometry correlated strongly with observed TCR beta diversity. Estimates of total diversity based on one million sequenced T cells were regarded as lower bounds and as underestimates. Because donor CMV infection status was unknown, age-related changes in expanded clonotypes were potentially confounded. Bulk unsorted PBMC profiling prevented conclusive comparison of naive and antigen-experienced compartments.

The library came from 5' RACE. The reads were generated on an Illumina HiSeq 2500. A second PCR of about 6 to 12 cycles was performed with a sample-barcoded 5' primer and a J-beta primer mix. Each TCR beta cDNA molecule received a unique molecular identifier from a template-switch 5' adaptor carrying 12 random nucleotides. Each sample yielded at least 3 million CDR3-containing paired-end reads. All of the RNA was converted into first-strand cDNA using the Mint cDNA synthesis kit, with a TRBC-specific oligonucleotide serving as the primer. All cDNA was treated with uracil-DNA glycosylase and then went through a first 18-cycle PCR with the universal primers M1SS and BC2_uni_R. In the paper's pipeline: For normalization, 1 million high-quality reads, each with a distinct molecular identifier, were randomly selected from each sample. Reads sharing molecular identifiers were discarded rather than binned into consensus sequences. MiTCR, run with a Q25 quality threshold and the strictest error-elimination algorithm, handled CDR3 identification, clonotype clustering and error correction. A nonparametric unseen species model with Euler transformation was used to estimate lower-bound total TCR beta diversity. In-frame beta chains were kept once TCRdb had trimmed the public reads at Q25 with fastp and called clones with MiXCR. Each CDR3 protein appears once, grouped with its most common genes and DNA. The authors' filters were not applied to this entry. Counted in this sample were roughly 1.5 million distinct CDR3 sequences; roughly two fifths of them appeared once. Jointly, the top ten make up less than 5% of the sample.

The donors were a few dozen Caucasian individuals from Russia, aged roughly 6 to 95 years, who were systemically healthy. Around 10 milliliters of peripheral blood were collected from each donor into EDTA-treated Vacutainer tubes. Ficoll-Paque density-gradient centrifugation was used to isolate PBMCs, with at least 6 million per sample. Trizol reagent was used to extract total RNA from PBMCs, with at least 6 micrograms per sample. Naive CD45RAhigh/CD27high T cell percentages were measured by flow cytometry on a PBMC aliquot from every donor. This clonotype was sampled from a woman younger than 35 in good health. The sequenced material came from blood. This chain joins TRBV27 to TRBJ2-4, with 9 central nucleotides matching TRBD1. The CDR3 loop reads CASSPRQGVYNEQYF. In nucleotide form, the sequence is TGTGCCAGCAGTCCACGACAGGGGGTTTACAATGAGCAGTACTTC.